The 2 T cell receptor beta chains below were found in one sample sequenced in a study of CD8 T cells in Susac syndrome. Random hexamers served to reverse transcribe roughly 0.45 to 1 ug RNA. TCRdb re-called the immunoSEQ multiplex PCR reads through MiXCR, storing one row per CDR3 protein. The data show around 190,000 distinct CDR3 sequences, roughly 94% seen once. The source material was CD4+ T cells from PBMCs. The receptors were gathered from a human donor in good health.

This chain connects TRBV20-1 to TRBJ1-6; D remains unclear. V lost 5 bases to trimming and J lost 7 bases, with 12 bases between them. CDR3 size: 13 residues. Germline V CDR1 and CDR2: DFQATT, SNEGSKA (reference sequence). The CDR3 DNA is TGCAGTGCTCTCGGCAGAGGCAATTCACCCCTCCACTTT. This codes for CSALGRGNSPLHF.

The V gene is TRBV30, the J gene TRBJ1-4; no clear D. Trimming pared 0 bases from V and 8 bases from J, leaving 13 bases between. Germline CDR1 reads GTSNPN; CDR2 reads SVGIG (reference sequence). The CDR3 contains 14 residues. The CDR3 protein is CAWSVDGLGEKLFF. In nucleotides, the CDR3 is TGTGCCTGGAGTGTTGATGGGCTGGGGGAAAAACTGTTTTTT.